This paragraph covers one TCR beta chain sequence. Its antigen is currently unknown. V gave up 5 bases and J gave up 12 bases; unmatched junction bases: 15. Germline assignment: CDR1 SGHVS and CDR2 FNYEAQ. The CDR3 is 15 amino acids. These data belong to a study of persistence of HIV-infected CD4 T cells. Study-level information: Donors were ART-treated; their CMV- and Gag-responding CD4+ T cells were isolated. Median time on suppressive ART was approximately eight years. Two participants gave one leukapheresis sample; others gave up to roughly 200 mL blood repeatedly.

The immunoSEQ assay was version 4, run in survey mode. This table comes from immunoSEQ multiplex PCR, and its TCRdb copy is limited to in-frame clones, with some not included. The repertoire consists of 30,000 or so clones, with approximately 80% occurring once and the leading ten covering around 0.86%. Stimulation used 8.5 to 10 ug/mL lysate from CMV-infected fibroblasts. CD40L-negative CD69-negative CD45RO-high memory CD4+ T cells were sorted as populations depleted of antigen-responding cells. The sequence was collected from an adult man with HIV who was CMV-seropositive. The source was CD4+ T cells sorted from PBMCs after approximately 19-hour stimulation, collected from a patient who received antiretroviral therapy. V usage is TRBV7-6 and J usage is TRBJ2-1; 8 bases are a match to TRBD2. DNA of the CDR3: TGTGCCAGCAGCCGGGCCGGAGAGCGGGGGAGTAGGCAGTTCTTC. This codes for CASSRAGERGSRQFF.